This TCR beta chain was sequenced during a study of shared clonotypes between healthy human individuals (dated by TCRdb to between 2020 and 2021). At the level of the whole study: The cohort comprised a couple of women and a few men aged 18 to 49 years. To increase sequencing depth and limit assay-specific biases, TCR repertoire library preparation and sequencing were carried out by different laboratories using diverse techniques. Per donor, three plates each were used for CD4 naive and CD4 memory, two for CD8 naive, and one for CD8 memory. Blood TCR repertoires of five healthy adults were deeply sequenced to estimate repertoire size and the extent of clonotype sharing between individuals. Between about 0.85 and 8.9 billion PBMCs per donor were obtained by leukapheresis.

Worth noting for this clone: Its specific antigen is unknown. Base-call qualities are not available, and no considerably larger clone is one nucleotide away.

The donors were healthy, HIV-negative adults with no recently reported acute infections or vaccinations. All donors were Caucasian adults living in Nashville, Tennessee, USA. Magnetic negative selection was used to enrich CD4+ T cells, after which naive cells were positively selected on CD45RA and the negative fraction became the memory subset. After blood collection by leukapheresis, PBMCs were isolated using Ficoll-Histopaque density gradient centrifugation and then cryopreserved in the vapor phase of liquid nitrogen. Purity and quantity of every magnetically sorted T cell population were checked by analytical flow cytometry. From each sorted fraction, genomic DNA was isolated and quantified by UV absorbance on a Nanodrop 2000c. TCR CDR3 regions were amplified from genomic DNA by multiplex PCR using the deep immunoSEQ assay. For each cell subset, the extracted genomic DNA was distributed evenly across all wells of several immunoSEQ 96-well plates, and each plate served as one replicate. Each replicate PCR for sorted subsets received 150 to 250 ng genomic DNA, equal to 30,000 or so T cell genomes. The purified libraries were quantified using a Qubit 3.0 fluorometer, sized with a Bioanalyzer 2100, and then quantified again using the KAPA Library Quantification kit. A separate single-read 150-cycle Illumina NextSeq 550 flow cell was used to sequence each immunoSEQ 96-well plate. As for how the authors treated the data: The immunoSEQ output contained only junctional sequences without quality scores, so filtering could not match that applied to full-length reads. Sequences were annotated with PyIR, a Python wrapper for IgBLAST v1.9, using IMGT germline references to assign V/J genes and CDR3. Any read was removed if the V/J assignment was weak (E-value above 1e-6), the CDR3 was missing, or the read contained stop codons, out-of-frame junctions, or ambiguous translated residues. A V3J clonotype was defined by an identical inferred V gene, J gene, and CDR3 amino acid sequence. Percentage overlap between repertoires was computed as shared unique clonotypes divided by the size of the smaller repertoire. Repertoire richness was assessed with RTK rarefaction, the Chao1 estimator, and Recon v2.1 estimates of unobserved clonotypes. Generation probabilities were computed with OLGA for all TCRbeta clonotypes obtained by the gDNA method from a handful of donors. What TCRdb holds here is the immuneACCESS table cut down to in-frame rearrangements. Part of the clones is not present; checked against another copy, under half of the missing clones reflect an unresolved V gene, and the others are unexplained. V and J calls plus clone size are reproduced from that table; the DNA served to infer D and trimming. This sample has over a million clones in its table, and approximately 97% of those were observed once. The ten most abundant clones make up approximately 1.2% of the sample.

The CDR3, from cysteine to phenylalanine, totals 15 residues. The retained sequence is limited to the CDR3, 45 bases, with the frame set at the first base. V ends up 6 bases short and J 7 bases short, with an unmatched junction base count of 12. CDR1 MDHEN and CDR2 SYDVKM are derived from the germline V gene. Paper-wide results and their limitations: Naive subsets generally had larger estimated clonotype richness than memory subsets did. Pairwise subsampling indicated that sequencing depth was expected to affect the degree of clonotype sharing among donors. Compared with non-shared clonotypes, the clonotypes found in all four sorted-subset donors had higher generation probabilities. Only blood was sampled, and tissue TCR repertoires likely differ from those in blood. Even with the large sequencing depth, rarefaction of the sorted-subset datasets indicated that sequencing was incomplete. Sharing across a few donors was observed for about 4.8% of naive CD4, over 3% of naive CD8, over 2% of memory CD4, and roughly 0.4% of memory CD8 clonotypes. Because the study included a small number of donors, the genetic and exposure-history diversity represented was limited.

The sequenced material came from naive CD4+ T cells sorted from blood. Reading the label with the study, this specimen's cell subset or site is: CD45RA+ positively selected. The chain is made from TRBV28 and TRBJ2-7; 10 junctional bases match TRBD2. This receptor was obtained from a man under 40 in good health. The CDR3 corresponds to CASRMGASGSNEQYF. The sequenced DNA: TGTGCCAGCAGAATGGGGGCTAGCGGGAGCAATGAGCAGTACTTC.